Reported below is one T cell receptor beta chain. The antigen is unknown. The record originates from a study of CD8+ T cells in alopecia areata. Overall study findings and caveats: Normal scalp showed lower clonality than lesional scalp, especially alopecia totalis/universalis. Treatment with tofacitinib significantly lowered scalp clonality and reduced expanded CD8+ clones among the top 100.

The treatment: oral pan-JAK inhibitor, 5-10 mg twice daily. Lesional scalp punch biopsies and peripheral blood came from alopecia areata patients. The sequencing template was cDNA reverse transcribed from extracted RNA. Repertoires were generated with immunoSEQ multiplex PCR, while TCRdb's copy carries only in-frame clones and drops some. The sample has under 150,000 clones, around 63% seen once. The CDR3 runs to 14 residues. V lost 6 bases to trimming and J lost 1 base, with 12 bases between them. Per the germline V gene, CDR1 is MNHEY and CDR2 is SVGAGI. The sample was CD4+ T cells sorted from blood, taken at week 4, from a patient treated with tofacitinib. The chain links TRBV6-5 to TRBJ2-5, with D possibly matching TRBD2 (6 bases). The TCR comes from a human donor with alopecia areata. CDR3 in DNA: TGTGCCAGCAGCGGAGGGTTTAGCCAAGAGACCCAGTACTTC. This encodes CASSGGFSQETQYF.